These 29 T cell receptor beta chains came from one sample sequenced in a study of T cells in Graves' hyperthyroidism and ophthalmopathy. Template material for amplifying TCR beta CDR3 regions consisted of RNA transcripts. HTBI primers were the set used in a first-round RT-PCR of the TCR CDR3. TCRdb itself ran the multiplex PCR reads through MiXCR, one entry per CDR3 protein. The sample consists of some 440,000 distinct CDR3 sequences, about 15% of them appearing once. Sequenced material: blood. These receptors came from a woman between 18 and 30 years old with Graves' hyperthyroidism.

Concerning this clonotype itself: The junction departs from germline at one end; a sequencing error may be responsible. This chain joins TRBV2 and TRBJ2-3; TRBD2 matches at 10 bases. Looked up from germline, CDR1 is SNHLY and CDR2 is FYNNEI. This CDR3 region has 14 residues. The CDR3 bases are TGTGCCAGCACGGTGGGGCTAGCGGGAGATACGCGGTATTTT. This encodes CASTVGLAGDTRYF. Based on the CDR3 plus reference TRBV2 and TRBJ2-3, the full variable domain is EPEVTQTPSHQVTQMGQEVILRCVPISNHLYFYWYRQILGQKVEFLVSFYNNEISEKSEIFDDQFSVERPDGSNFTLKIRSTKLEDSAMYFCASTVGLAGDTRYFGPGTRLTVL.

This clonotype occurred many times. The chain carries TRBV5-1 and TRBJ1-6; no firm D call. The ends were cut back, 3 bases at V and 7 bases at J, with 8 bases in the middle. Per the germline V gene, CDR1 is SGHRS and CDR2 is YFSETQ. The CDR3 is made up of 13 amino acids. As DNA, the CDR3 is TGCGCCAGCAGCTCCACGGCAAATTCACCCCTCCACTTT. Protein product: CASSSTANSPLHF.

This clonotype was counted many times. V and J are TRBV7-9 and TRBJ2-5; D gene unclear. V was trimmed by 5 bases and J by 4 bases, leaving 14 bases between them. The germline gives CDR1 SEHNR, CDR2 FQNEAQ (reference sequence). The CDR3 has 14 residues. The CDR3 sequence is CASSPVSDRETQYF. The CDR3 DNA is TGTGCCAGCAGCCCGGTTTCGGACCGAGAGACCCAGTACTTC.

The gene calls are TRBV20-1 and TRBJ1-2; 8 nucleotides agree with TRBD1. V was pared by 5 bases and J by 3 bases, with 8 bases of the junction left unmatched. The germline CDR1 and CDR2 sequences are DFQATT and SNEGSKA (reference sequence). This CDR3 is 14 amino acids long. CDR3 protein: CSALQGAMDYGYTF. DNA for the CDR3: TGCAGTGCTTTGCAGGGGGCGATGGACTATGGCTACACCTTC.

The gene calls are TRBV9 and TRBJ2-6; D is uncertain. This CDR3 is built from 14 residues. The germline V gene encodes CDR1 SGDLS and CDR2 YYNGEE. Trimming stripped 4 bases from V and 2 bases from J, with 7 bases between. The CDR3 nucleotides are TGTGCCAGCAGCAAAGATGCTGGGGCCAACGTCCTGACTTTC. Translating gives CASSKDAGANVLTF.

This clonotype was detected many times. The chain carries TRBV7-8 and TRBJ1-2; TRBD1 agrees at 7 bases. Germline V gene lookup returns CDR1 SGHVS and CDR2 FQNEAQ. V lost 8 bases to trimming and J lost 1 base; unmatched junction nucleotides: 1. CDR3 length: 12 amino acids. CDR3 nucleotides: TGTGCCAGCGGGGACAGTAACTATGGCTACACCTTC. It specifies CASGDSNYGYTF.

In this sample, this clonotype turned up a few times. This chain connects TRBV9 to TRBJ2-7; 10 nucleotides match TRBD1. This CDR3 contains 15 residues. Losses at the gene ends were 3 bases for V and 5 bases for J; bases not matched to a gene: 8. From germline, CDR1 is SGDLS and CDR2 YYNGEE. CDR3 sequence: CASSASGTGVDEQYF. CDR3 sequence (DNA): TGTGCCAGCAGCGCTTCCGGGACAGGGGTGGACGAGCAGTACTTC.

The chain combines TRBV7-2 with TRBJ2-6; D gene ambiguous. The ends were cut back, 1 base at V and 4 bases at J, with 14 bases in the middle. The CDR3 has 17 residues. The germline CDR1 and CDR2 sequences are SGHTA and FQGNSA. The chain's CDR3 is CASSLVISSSGANVLTF. The DNA for the CDR3 is TGTGCCAGCAGCTTAGTGATCTCGAGCTCGGGGGCCAACGTCCTGACTTTC. Supplemented by reference TRBV7-2 and TRBJ2-6, the full variable domain reads GAGVSQSPSNKVTEKGKDVELRCDPISGHTALYWYRQSLGQGLEFLIYFQGNSAPDKSGLPSDRFSAERTGGSVSTLTIQRTQQEDSAVYLCASSLVISSSGANVLTFGAGSRLTVL.

The chain joins TRBV11-2 to TRBJ1-2; maybe TRBD1 (5 bases). The ends were cut back, 3 bases at V and 4 bases at J, with 18 bases in the middle. The V gene's germline CDR1 is SGHAT and CDR2 FQNNGV. The CDR3 loop spans 16 amino acids. This CDR3 is CASSLGPSGGRYGYTF. In DNA form, the CDR3 reads TGTGCCAGCAGCTTGGGTCCGTCGGGGGGTCGCTATGGCTACACCTTC.

This clonotype was counted many times. The chain uses TRBV20-1 and TRBJ1-2; D not resolved. V lost 1 base, J lost 4 bases, and 4 bases lay in between. The CDR3 is made up of 11 amino acids. Germline values: CDR1 DFQATT, CDR2 SNEGSKA (reference sequence). The CDR3 bases are TGCAGTGCTAGAGGAAGCTATGGCTACACCTTC. Protein product: CSARGSYGYTF.

The chain uses TRBV20-1 and TRBJ1-1; D not resolved. The V gene lost 6 bases and the J gene lost 1 base, with 12 bases spanning the gap. This CDR3 spans 13 amino acids. Germline lookup yields CDR1 DFQATT and CDR2 SNEGSKA (reference sequence). Here the CDR3 reads CSAAWTGNTEAFF. The DNA of the CDR3 is TGCAGTGCAGCCTGGACGGGGAACACTGAAGCTTTCTTT.

In this sample, this clonotype turned up many times. The chain couples TRBV6-1 to TRBJ1-2; 8 bases are shared with TRBD1. The germline V gene has CDR1 MNHNS and CDR2 SASEGT. The CDR3 runs to 15 residues. V trimming: 5 bases; J trimming: 4 bases; junction bases outside the gene matches: 9. CDR3 DNA sequence: TGTGCCAGCAGTCAGATGGGGACAGGAGTCTATGGCTACACCTTC. It is translated as CASSQMGTGVYGYTF.

This chain links TRBV7-6 with TRBJ1-4; D is ambiguous. Per the germline V gene, CDR1 is SGHVS and CDR2 is FNYEAQ. Trimming left V 4 bases short and J 4 bases short, with 7 bases between. This CDR3 contains 13 residues. In DNA form, the CDR3 reads TGTGCCAGCAGCTACCAGAGTAATGAAAAACTGTTTTTT. As protein: CASSYQSNEKLFF.

This clonotype was seen a handful of times. This chain connects TRBV5-1 to TRBJ1-2; D is undetermined. The CDR3 is made up of 15 amino acids. V was cut by 0 bases and J by 1 base, with 10 bases left in between. Germline CDR1 SGHRS, CDR2 YFSETQ. The CDR3 here is CASSLAWLFNYGYTF. The CDR3 coding sequence is TGCGCCAGCAGCTTGGCCTGGCTATTTAACTATGGCTACACCTTC.

This clonotype showed up many times. The chain is built from TRBV27 and TRBJ1-5; possibly TRBD1 for D (5 bases). The CDR3 consists of 14 residues. Germline assignment: CDR1 MNHEY and CDR2 SMNVEV (reference sequence). Trimming stripped 2 bases from V and 7 bases from J, with 12 bases between. The CDR3: CASSLGGARQPQHF. In DNA, the CDR3 is TGTGCCAGCAGTTTAGGAGGGGCAAGACAGCCCCAGCATTTT.

This clonotype was detected ten times or more. The chain is built from TRBV6-1 and TRBJ2-4; 7 nucleotides line up with TRBD1. Germline V gene data show CDR1 as MNHNS and CDR2 as SASEGT. This CDR3 is built from 16 residues. V shed 5 bases and J 4 bases; nucleotides not matched to a gene: 11. The CDR3 spells CASSSGGSHGKNIQYF. The DNA for the CDR3 is TGTGCCAGCAGTTCAGGGGGAAGCCATGGGAAAAACATTCAGTACTTC.

This clonotype was counted a few times. The chain has TRBV5-1 and TRBJ1-4, with 10 bases identical to TRBD1. Trimming at V came to 0 bases and at J to 7 bases, leaving 3 bases not matched to a gene. Germline V gene data show CDR1 as SGHRS and CDR2 as YFSETQ. This CDR3 spans 15 amino acids. The CDR3 here is CASSLEGTGAEKLFF. The CDR3 coding sequence is TGCGCCAGCAGCTTGGAAGGGACAGGGGCTGAAAAACTGTTTTTT.

This clonotype was counted many times. The chain joins TRBV5-1 to TRBJ2-3; 8 bases are a match to TRBD2. The CDR3 is 15 amino acids. The junction had 5 bases not matched to a gene; V was cut back by 0 bases and J by 5 bases. The germline V gene encodes CDR1 SGHRS and CDR2 YFSETQ. CDR3 residues: CASSLDGGAKDTQYF. CDR3 sequence (DNA): TGCGCCAGCAGCTTGGACGGGGGGGCCAAAGATACGCAGTATTTT.

The chain uses TRBV5-6 and TRBJ2-7; D not certain. Germline CDR1 reads SGHDT; CDR2 reads YYEEEE. Trimming stripped 1 base from V and 2 bases from J, with 7 bases between. The CDR3 runs to 13 residues. The CDR3 spells CASSLFLTYEQYF. DNA for the CDR3: TGTGCCAGCAGCTTGTTCCTGACCTACGAGCAGTACTTC.

A few counts support this clonotype. This chain uses TRBV9 with TRBJ2-2; 7 positions agree with TRBD2. The CDR3 spans 12 residues. The J segment lost 7 bases and the V segment lost 10 bases, leaving 7 bases of the junction unmatched. The germline CDR1 and CDR2 sequences are SGDLS and YYNGEE. CDR3 DNA: TGTGCCTCTGCGGGAGCGGGCGGGGAGCTGTTTTTT. Protein: CASAGAGGELFF.

This clonotype was seen many times. The V call is TRBV5-1, the J call TRBJ2-3; possibly TRBD2 for D (7 bases). Germline V gene lookup returns CDR1 SGHRS and CDR2 YFSETQ. There are 17 residues in the CDR3. V lost 1 base and J 1 base, leaving 16 bases between the germline ends. The CDR3 spells CASSLSQGGGRTDTQYF. The CDR3 DNA is TGCGCCAGCAGCTTGAGTCAGGGAGGGGGGCGCACAGATACGCAGTATTTT. The whole variable domain, filled in from reference TRBV5-1 and TRBJ2-3, reads KAGVTQTPRYLIKTRGQQVTLSCSPISGHRSVSWYQQTPGQGLQFLFEYFSETQRNKGNFPGRFSGRQFSNSRSEMNVSTLELGDSALYLCASSLSQGGGRTDTQYFGPGTRLTVL.

On this clonotype: The junction does not match germline at one end; this may be a read error. This chain connects TRBV5-1 to TRBJ1-1; unclear D gene. Per germline, CDR1 SGHRS and CDR2 YFSETQ. CDR3 size: 12 residues. Written as DNA, the CDR3 is TGTGCCAGCAGCAGGAGGGAAACTGAAGCTTTCTTT. Translation: CASSRRETEAFF.

Concerning this clonotype: This may be a read error: a much more frequent sequence differs by one nucleotide. This chain joins TRBV2 and TRBJ2-2, with 9 bases lining up with TRBD1. Germline V CDR1 and CDR2: SNHLY, FYNNEI. The CDR3 contains 15 residues. Here the CDR3 reads CASSAGTGRTGELLF. The CDR3 DNA reads as TGTGCCAGCAGCGCTGGGACAGGGCGCACCGGGGAGCTGCTTTTT.

This clonotype appeared a few times. J is TRBJ1-6 and V is TRBV9; D may be TRBD1 (5 bases). The V end was cut by 3 bases, the J end by 10 bases, with 14 bases between. Germline V CDR1 and CDR2: SGDLS, YYNGEE. The CDR3 consists of 14 residues. CDR3 in amino acids: CASSADITGSPLHF. CDR3 in DNA: TGTGCCAGCAGCGCGGACATCACGGGATCACCCCTCCACTTT.

At least ten counts were recorded for this clonotype. J is TRBJ2-2 and V is TRBV3-1; 12 bases line up with TRBD2. With 3 bases clipped from V and 8 bases from J, the junction kept 4 bases outside the gene matches. CDR1 is LGHDT, CDR2 YNNKEL, per germline (reference sequence). The CDR3 consists of 15 residues. The CDR3: CASSQRLAGEGELFF. For the CDR3, the DNA is TGTGCCAGCAGCCAGAGACTAGCGGGAGAGGGGGAGCTGTTTTTT.

This clonotype has a handful of counts. The rearrangement uses TRBV9 and TRBJ2-4; 7 nucleotides align to TRBD1. Germline V gene lookup returns CDR1 SGDLS and CDR2 YYNGEE. The CDR3 is 13 amino acids. V was pared by 4 bases and J by 5 bases, with 3 bases of the junction left unmatched. The CDR3 is CASSLGTENIQYF. The CDR3 DNA is TGTGCCAGCAGCCTGGGGACAGAAAACATTCAGTACTTC. The complete variable domain, with remaining parts taken from reference TRBV9 and TRBJ2-4, reads DSGVTQTPKHLITATGQRVTLRCSPRSGDLSVYWYQQSLDQGLQFLIQYYNGEERAKGNILERFSAQQFPDLHSELNLSSLELGDSALYFCASSLGTENIQYFGAGTRLSVL.

This clonotype was observed at least ten times. The chain links TRBV5-1 to TRBJ1-4; 7 bases map to TRBD1. Germline CDR1 reads SGHRS; CDR2 reads YFSETQ. The CDR3 consists of 15 residues. J lost 5 bases, V lost 3 bases, and 7 bases had no gene match. CDR3 region: CASSSLGQSNEKLFF. The CDR3 bases are TGCGCCAGCAGCTCTCTGGGACAGTCGAATGAAAAACTGTTTTTT.

This clonotype was observed at least ten times. This chain uses TRBV6-1 with TRBJ2-5; TRBD1 is a possible D gene (6 bases). V lost 1 base and J 9 bases, leaving 12 bases between the germline ends. CDR1 is MNHNS, CDR2 SASEGT, per germline. The CDR3 sequence is 13 residues long. CDR3 DNA sequence: TGTGCCAGCAGTGAAGGTGTAAAGGGGGCCCAGTACTTC. Protein sequence: CASSEGVKGAQYF.

About this clonotype itself: The junction does not match germline at one end; this may be a read error. The chain is built from TRBV12-5 and TRBJ1-1; D gene ambiguous. The CDR3 sequence is 12 residues long. Germline V gives CDR1 LGHNT, CDR2 FRNRAP. Written as DNA, the CDR3 is TGTGCTAGTGGCAGCTTCGGCGGTGAAGCTCTCTTT. It yields the protein CASGSFGGEALF.